This section outlines one TCR beta chain sequence together with its context. Its antigen is as yet unknown. Germline loops: CDR1 ENHRY, CDR2 SYGVKD. J was trimmed by 1 base and V by 2 bases; bases with no gene match: 3. This CDR3 is built from 17 residues. This sample was taken from a study of Ad26.COV2.S vaccination and SARS-CoV-2 variants. General observations from the study: Spike-specific TCR breadth ran higher among vaccine recipients than placebo recipients. The breadth of spike-specific CD8+ and CD4+ T cell responses after vaccination was reportedly substantial. Vaccinees and placebo recipients showed similar non-spike TCR breadth. Quantification of TCR breadth and depth may have yielded underestimates of total T cell responses.

Method: immunoSEQ multiplex PCR; TCRdb's copy keeps in-frame clones and lacks some. The sample lists just over 350,000 clones, 90% to 95% occurring once. This specimen consisted of peripheral blood, obtained after recovery from COVID-19. This TCR derives from a human donor who had recovered from COVID-19. The chain carries TRBV10-3 and TRBJ2-5; 14 bases line up with TRBD2. The CDR3, as DNA: TGTGCCATCAGTGAGGGGACTAGCGGGGGCCCCCAAGAGACCCAGTACTTC. This encodes CAISEGTSGGPQETQYF.